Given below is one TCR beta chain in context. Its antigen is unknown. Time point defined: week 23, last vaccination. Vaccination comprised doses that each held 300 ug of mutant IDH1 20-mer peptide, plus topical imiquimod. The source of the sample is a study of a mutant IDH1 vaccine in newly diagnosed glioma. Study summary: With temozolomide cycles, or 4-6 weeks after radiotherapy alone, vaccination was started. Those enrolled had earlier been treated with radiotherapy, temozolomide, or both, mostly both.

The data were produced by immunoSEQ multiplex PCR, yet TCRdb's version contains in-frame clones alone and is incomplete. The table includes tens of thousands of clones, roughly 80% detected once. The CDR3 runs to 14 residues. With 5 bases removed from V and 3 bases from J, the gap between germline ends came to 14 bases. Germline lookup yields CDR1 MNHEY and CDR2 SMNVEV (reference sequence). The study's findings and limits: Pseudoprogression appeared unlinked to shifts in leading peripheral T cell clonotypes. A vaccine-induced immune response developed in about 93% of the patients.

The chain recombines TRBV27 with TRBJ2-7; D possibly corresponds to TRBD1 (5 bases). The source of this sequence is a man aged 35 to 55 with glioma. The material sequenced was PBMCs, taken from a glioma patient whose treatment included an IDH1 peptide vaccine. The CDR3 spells CASSPLGRDYEQYF. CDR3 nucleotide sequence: TGTGCCAGCAGTCCCTTGGGCAGGGACTACGAGCAGTACTTC.